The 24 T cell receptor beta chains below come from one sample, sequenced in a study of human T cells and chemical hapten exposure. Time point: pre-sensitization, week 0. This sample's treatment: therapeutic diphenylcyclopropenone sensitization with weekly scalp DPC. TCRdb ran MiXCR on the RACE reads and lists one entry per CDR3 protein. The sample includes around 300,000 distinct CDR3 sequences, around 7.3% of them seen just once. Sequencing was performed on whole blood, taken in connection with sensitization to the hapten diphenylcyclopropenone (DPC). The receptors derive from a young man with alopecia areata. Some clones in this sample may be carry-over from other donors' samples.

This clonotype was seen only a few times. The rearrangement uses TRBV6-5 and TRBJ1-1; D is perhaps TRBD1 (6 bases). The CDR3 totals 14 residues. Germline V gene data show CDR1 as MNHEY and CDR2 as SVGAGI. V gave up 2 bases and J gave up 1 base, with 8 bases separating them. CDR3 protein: CASSYPGQNTEAFF. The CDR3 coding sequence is TGTGCCAGCAGTTACCCGGGACAGAACACTGAAGCTTTCTTT.

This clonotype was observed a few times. The CDR3 loop reads CASSRGQGAGNTGELFF. In DNA form, the CDR3 reads TGTGCCAGCAGCCGGGGACAGGGGGCCGGGAACACCGGGGAGCTGTTTTTT. The chain uses TRBV12-3 or TRBV12-4 and TRBJ2-2; the match to TRBD1 covers 12 bases. V gave up 6 bases and J gave up 1 base; unmatched junction bases: 6. The CDR3 runs to 17 residues.

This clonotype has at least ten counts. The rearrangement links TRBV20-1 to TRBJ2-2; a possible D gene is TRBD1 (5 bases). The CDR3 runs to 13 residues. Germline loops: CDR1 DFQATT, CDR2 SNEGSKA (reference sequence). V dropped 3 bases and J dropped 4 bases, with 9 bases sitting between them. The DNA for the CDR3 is TGCAGTGCTAGGGGGCGACTCACCGGGGAGCTGTTTTTT. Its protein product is CSARGRLTGELFF.

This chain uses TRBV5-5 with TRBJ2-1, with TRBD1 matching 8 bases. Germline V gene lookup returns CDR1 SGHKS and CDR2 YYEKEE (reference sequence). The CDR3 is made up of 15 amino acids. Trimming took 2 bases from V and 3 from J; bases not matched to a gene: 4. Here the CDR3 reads CASSFDGQGYNEQFF. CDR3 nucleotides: TGTGCCAGCAGCTTTGATGGACAGGGCTACAATGAGCAGTTCTTC.

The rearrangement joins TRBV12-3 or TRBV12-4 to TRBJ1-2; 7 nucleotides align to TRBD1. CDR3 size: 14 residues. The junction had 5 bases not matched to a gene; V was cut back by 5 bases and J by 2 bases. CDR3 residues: CASSGGDSNYGYTF. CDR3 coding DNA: TGTGCCAGCAGTGGCGGGGACAGCAACTATGGCTACACCTTC.

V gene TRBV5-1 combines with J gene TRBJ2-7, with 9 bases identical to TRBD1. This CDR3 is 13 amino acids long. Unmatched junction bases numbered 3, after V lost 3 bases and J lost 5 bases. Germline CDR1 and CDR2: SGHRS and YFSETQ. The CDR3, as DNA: TGCGCCAGCAGCTGGACAGGGGCTGACGAGCAGTACTTC. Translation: CASSWTGADEQYF.

The CDR3 here is CASSQEPGYIINEQFF. The CDR3 region has the DNA TGCGCCAGCAGCCAAGAACCGGGATACATCATCAATGAGCAGTTCTTC. This chain links TRBV4-1 with TRBJ2-1, with D perhaps TRBD2 (5 bases). Germline-derived CDR1 and CDR2 are MGHRA and YSYEKL. The CDR3 totals 16 residues. V was pared by 0 bases and J by 6 bases, with 15 bases between.

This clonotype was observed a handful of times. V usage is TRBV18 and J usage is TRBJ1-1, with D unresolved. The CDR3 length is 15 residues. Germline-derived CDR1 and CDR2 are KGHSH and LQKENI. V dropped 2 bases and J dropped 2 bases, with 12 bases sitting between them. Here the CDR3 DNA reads TGTGCCAGCTCACCAGGAGCCACTATAAACACTGAAGCTTTCTTT. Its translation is CASSPGATINTEAFF.

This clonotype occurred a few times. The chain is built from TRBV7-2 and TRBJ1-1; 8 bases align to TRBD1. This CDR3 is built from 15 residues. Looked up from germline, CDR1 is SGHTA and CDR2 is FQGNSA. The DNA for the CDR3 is TGTGCTTCTCAGGGGGGGACAGGAGAGTGGACTGAAGCTTTCTTT. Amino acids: CASQGGTGEWTEAFF. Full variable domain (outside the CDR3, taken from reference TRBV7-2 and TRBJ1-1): GAGVSQSPSNKVTEKGKDVELRCDPISGHTALYWYRQSLGQGLEFLIYFQGNSAPDKSGLPSDRFSAERTGGSVSTLTIQRTQQEDSAVYLCASQGGTGEWTEAFFGQGTRLTVV.

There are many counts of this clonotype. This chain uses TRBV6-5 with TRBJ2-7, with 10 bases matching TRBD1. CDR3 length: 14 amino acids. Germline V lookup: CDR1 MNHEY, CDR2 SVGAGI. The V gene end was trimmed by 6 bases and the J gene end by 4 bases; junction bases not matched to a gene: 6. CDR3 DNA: TGTGCCAGCAGACGGGGACAGGGGACGTACGAGCAGTACTTC. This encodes CASRRGQGTYEQYF.

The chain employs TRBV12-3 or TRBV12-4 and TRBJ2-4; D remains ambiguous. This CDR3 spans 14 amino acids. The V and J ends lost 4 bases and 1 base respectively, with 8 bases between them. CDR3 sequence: CASSSLGAKNIQYF. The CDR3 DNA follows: TGTGCCAGCAGTTCCCTAGGGGCCAAAAACATTCAGTACTTC.

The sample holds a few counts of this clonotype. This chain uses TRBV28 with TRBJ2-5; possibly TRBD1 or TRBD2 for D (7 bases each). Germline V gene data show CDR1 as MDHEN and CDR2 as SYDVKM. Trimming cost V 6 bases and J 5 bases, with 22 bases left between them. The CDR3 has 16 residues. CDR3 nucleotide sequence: TGTGCCAGCAGCCCAGGGGGGGATACAGGGCCGGAGACCCAGTACTTC. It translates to CASSPGGDTGPETQYF.

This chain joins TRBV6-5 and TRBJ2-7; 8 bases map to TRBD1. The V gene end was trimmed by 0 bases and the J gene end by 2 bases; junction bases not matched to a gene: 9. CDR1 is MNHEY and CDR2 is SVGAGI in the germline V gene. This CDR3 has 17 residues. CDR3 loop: CASSYSTGDTAAYEQYF. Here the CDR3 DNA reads TGTGCCAGCAGTTACTCGACAGGGGACACCGCGGCCTACGAGCAGTACTTC.

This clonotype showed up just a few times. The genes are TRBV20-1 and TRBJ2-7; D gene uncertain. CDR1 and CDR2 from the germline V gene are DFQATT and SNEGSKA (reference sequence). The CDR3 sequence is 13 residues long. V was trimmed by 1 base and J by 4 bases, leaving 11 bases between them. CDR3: CSARGPSRYEQYV. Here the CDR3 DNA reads TGCAGTGCTAGAGGCCCCTCGCGGTACGAGCAGTACGTC.

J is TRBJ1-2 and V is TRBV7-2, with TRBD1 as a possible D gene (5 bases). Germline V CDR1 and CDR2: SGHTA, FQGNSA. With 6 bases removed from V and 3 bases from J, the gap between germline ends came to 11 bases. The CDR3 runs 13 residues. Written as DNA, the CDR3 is TGTGCCAGCAGGGGGGACGGGGACTATGGCTACACCTTC. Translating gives CASRGDGDYGYTF.

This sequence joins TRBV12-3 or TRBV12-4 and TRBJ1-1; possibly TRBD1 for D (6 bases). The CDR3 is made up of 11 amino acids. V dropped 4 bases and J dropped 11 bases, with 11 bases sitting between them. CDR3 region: CASSSRGGAFF. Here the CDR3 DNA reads TGTGCCAGCAGTTCAAGGGGGGGGGCTTTCTTT.

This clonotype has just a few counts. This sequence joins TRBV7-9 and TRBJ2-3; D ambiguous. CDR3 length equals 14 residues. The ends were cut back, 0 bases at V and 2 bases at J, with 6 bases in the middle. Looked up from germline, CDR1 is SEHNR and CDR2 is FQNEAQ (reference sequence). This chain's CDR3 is CASSLATVTDTQYF. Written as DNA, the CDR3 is TGTGCCAGCAGCTTAGCCACAGTCACAGATACGCAGTATTTT.

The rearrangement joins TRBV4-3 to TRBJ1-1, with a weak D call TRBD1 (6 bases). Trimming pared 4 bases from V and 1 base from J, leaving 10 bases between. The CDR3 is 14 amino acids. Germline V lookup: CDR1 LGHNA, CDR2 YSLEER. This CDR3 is CASSRVQGNTEAFF. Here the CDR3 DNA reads TGCGCCAGCAGCCGCGTACAGGGGAACACTGAAGCTTTCTTT.

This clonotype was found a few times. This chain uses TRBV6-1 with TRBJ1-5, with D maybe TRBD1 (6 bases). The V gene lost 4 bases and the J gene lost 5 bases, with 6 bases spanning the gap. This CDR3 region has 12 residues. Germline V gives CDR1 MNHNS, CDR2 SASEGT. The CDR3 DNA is TGTGCCAGCAGTGGGACAGATCAGCCCCAGCATTTT. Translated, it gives CASSGTDQPQHF.

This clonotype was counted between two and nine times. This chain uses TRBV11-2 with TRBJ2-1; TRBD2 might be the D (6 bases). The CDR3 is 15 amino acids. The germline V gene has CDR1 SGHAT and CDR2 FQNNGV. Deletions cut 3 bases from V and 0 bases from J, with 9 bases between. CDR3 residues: CASSFGRDSYNEQFF. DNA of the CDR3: TGTGCCAGCAGCTTTGGGCGGGACTCCTACAATGAGCAGTTCTTC.

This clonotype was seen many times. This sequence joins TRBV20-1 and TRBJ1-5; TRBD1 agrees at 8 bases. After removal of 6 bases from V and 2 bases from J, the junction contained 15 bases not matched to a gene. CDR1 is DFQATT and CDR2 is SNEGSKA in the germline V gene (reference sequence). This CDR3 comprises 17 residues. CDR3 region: CSAPRATGGGGNQPQHF. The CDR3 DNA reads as TGCAGTGCCCCCCGGGCCACAGGGGGGGGAGGCAATCAGCCCCAGCATTTT.

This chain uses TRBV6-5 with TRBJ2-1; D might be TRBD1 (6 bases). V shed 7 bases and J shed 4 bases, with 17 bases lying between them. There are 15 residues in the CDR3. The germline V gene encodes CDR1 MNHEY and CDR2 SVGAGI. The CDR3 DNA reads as TGTGCCAGCATCCGAGCACAGGGAGCGTACAATGAGCAGTTCTTC. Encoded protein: CASIRAQGAYNEQFF.

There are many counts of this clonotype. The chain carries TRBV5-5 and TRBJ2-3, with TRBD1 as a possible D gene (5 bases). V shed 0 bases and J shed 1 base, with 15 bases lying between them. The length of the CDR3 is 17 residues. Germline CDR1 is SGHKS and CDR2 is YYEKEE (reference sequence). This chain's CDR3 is CASSLVEVRARTDTQYF. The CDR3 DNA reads TGTGCCAGCAGCTTGGTTGAGGTCAGGGCCCGCACAGATACGCAGTATTTT.

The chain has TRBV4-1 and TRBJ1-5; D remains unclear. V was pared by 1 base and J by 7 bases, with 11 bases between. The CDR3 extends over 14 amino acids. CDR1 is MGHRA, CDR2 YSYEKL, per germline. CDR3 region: CASSQVTDGQPQHF. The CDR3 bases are TGCGCCAGCAGCCAAGTCACGGACGGACAGCCCCAGCATTTT.